A selection of T cell receptor beta chains follows, all from one sample in a study of identical twins. TCRdb re-called the 5' RACE reads through MiXCR, storing one row per CDR3 protein. The data contain 500,000 or so distinct CDR3 sequences, 14% of them seen just once; the ten biggest clones take up around 0.57%. These data were also reused for a study on yellow fever vaccine responses in identical twins.

Sequencing input: CD4+ T cells sorted from blood. The receptors come from a woman aged 18-29 years in good health. Both conserved end residues are part of each CDR3. D genes are given only for firm matches. Clone size is stated in some rows and not others, as once, few, many or a class when expanded.

V gene	J gene	D gene	clone size	CDR3 DNA	CDR3 protein
TRBV29-1	TRBJ2-3	NA	few	TGCAGCGTTGGGGTGGCAGATACGCAGTATTTT	CSVGVADTQYF
TRBV5-6	TRBJ2-1	TRBD1	NA	TGTGCCAGCAGCAACAGGGGGCTGGTCTACAATGAGCAGTTCTTC	CASSNRGLVYNEQFF
TRBV5-1	TRBJ1-6	NA	NA	TGCGCCAGCAGCTTGGACGTGAAGGGCACCTCACCCCTCCACTTT	CASSLDVKGTSPLHF
TRBV7-3	TRBJ2-1	NA	NA	TGTGCCAGCGCCCAGTCGGGTGTCAATGAGCAGTTCTTC	CASAQSGVNEQFF
TRBV5-1	TRBJ2-7	TRBD1	few	TGCGCCAGCAGACGGAACGGACAGGGATCCTACGAGCAGTACTTC	CASRRNGQGSYEQYF
TRBV6-4	TRBJ1-4	NA	few	TGTGCCCCCCCGGGCAGGGGAGTAGAAAAACTGTTTTTT	CAPPGRGVEKLFF
TRBV10-3	TRBJ2-3	NA	NA	TGTGCCATCTCGCTCGGGCTATCCGCAGATACGCAGTATTTT	CAISLGLSADTQYF
TRBV23-1	TRBJ2-5	NA	NA	TGCGCCAGCAGTCGGGGTATAGAGACCCAGTACTTC	CASSRGIETQYF
TRBV7-3	TRBJ2-2	NA	NA	TGTGCCAGCAGCCCGATCCCCCTAGCAAATGGGGGGATGGGCGGGGAGCTGTTTTTT	CASSPIPLANGGMGGELFF
TRBV10-2	TRBJ2-7	TRBD2	NA	TGCGCCAGCAGGGTTAGCGGGAGCTACGAGCAGTACTTC	CASRVSGSYEQYF
TRBV20-1	TRBJ2-7	TRBD2	NA	TGCAGTGCTAGAGTCGGTAGCGGGAGTGGTTACGAGCAGTACTTC	CSARVGSGSGYEQYF
TRBV12-3/TRBV12-4	TRBJ1-4	TRBD1	few	TGTGCCAGCAGCCCGGGACAGGCGGATGAAAAACTGTTTTTT	CASSPGQADEKLFF
TRBV4-3	TRBJ2-2	NA	NA	TGCGCCAGCAGCCAAGTGCTACACACCGGGGAGCTGTTTTTT	CASSQVLHTGELFF
TRBV25-1	TRBJ2-6	NA	NA	TGTGCCAGCAGTGATACGACCATTGTGGGGGCCAACGTCCTGACTTTC	CASSDTTIVGANVLTF
TRBV10-3	TRBJ2-7	TRBD2	NA	TGTGCCACCATGGCCCCTAGCGGGATAACCTACGAGCAGTACTTC	CATMAPSGITYEQYF
TRBV6-5	TRBJ2-2	NA	many	TGTGCCAGTTACAGGAGTGATGAGCTGTTTTTT	CASYRSDELFF
TRBV10-3	TRBJ2-3	TRBD2	NA	TGTGCCATCAAATCTAGCGGGGGGGCCTCTATAGGTACGCAGTATTTT	CAIKSSGGASIGTQYF
TRBV12-3/TRBV12-4	TRBJ2-7	NA	few	TGTGCCAGCAGTTTAACGCCCAGACCCTACGAGCAGTACTTC	CASSLTPRPYEQYF
TRBV18	TRBJ2-1	TRBD2	NA	TGTGCCAGCTCACCGGGGAAGACTAGCGGGAGGAATTACAATGAGCAGTTCTTC	CASSPGKTSGRNYNEQFF
TRBV12-3/TRBV12-4	TRBJ2-3	NA	NA	TGTGCCAGCAGTCGGGGGACCGCAGATACGCAGTATTTT	CASSRGTADTQYF
TRBV2	TRBJ2-2	NA	NA	TGTGCCAGCATGGGCTCAAGGAGTAACACCGGGGAGCTGTTTTTT	CASMGSRSNTGELFF
TRBV24-1	TRBJ1-2	NA	NA	TGTGCCACCAGGAACCAGACAGAATATAGCTATGGCTACACCTTC	CATRNQTEYSYGYTF
TRBV7-9	TRBJ2-7	NA	NA	TGTGCCAGCAGCTTTACTGGGGACCGGCCAGTATACTACGAGCAGTACTTC	CASSFTGDRPVYYEQYF
TRBV7-9	TRBJ2-7	TRBD1	NA	TGTGCCAGCAGCCCTGGGACAGGGGCCTCTCGGGAGCAGTACTTC	CASSPGTGASREQYF
TRBV4-3	TRBJ2-2	NA	NA	TGCGCCAGCAGCCAAGATGCGGTAGCGGCGAACACCGGGGAGCTGTTTTTT	CASSQDAVAANTGELFF
TRBV30	TRBJ2-6	TRBD1	few	TGTGCCTGGAGTGCCTTTACAGGGGCCGGGGCCAACGTCCTGACTTTC	CAWSAFTGAGANVLTF
TRBV28	TRBJ1-6	NA	many	TGTGCCAGCTGTCAGGGCGTTTATAATTCACCCCTCCACTTT	CASCQGVYNSPLHF
TRBV7-2	TRBJ2-2	TRBD1	NA	TGTGCCAGCAGCCAGAGACAGGGGGCCGGGGAGCTGTTTTTT	CASSQRQGAGELFF
TRBV3-1	TRBJ2-2	NA	many	TGTGCCAGCAGCCACGACACCGGGGAGCTGTTTTTT	CASSHDTGELFF
TRBV7-2	TRBJ2-5	NA	NA	TGTGCCAGCAGCTTACGGACAGCTGATCAAGAGACCCAGTACTTC	CASSLRTADQETQYF
TRBV28	TRBJ1-1	NA	few	TGTGCCAGCAGTTTACTTTCCCGAATGAACACTGAAGCTTTCTTT	CASSLLSRMNTEAFF
TRBV7-8	TRBJ2-7	TRBD2	NA	TGTGCCAGCAGCCCTAGCGGGAGGCCCTACGAGCAGTACTTC	CASSPSGRPYEQYF
TRBV6-1	TRBJ2-7	TRBD1	NA	TGTGCCAGCAGTAGATTGGACAGGGGAAGCTACGAGCAGTACTTC	CASSRLDRGSYEQYF
TRBV3-1	TRBJ2-3	TRBD2	few	TGTGCCAGCATGAGCGGGGGGGTGGGTCAAGATACGCAGTATTTT	CASMSGGVGQDTQYF
TRBV7-2	TRBJ2-5	NA	NA	TGTGCCAGCAGCTTAGCCACTACAGGGTTGGAGACCCAGTACTTC	CASSLATTGLETQYF
TRBV18	TRBJ2-7	TRBD2	few	TGTGCCAGCTCACCGAAACCTAGCGGGAGCCTCTCCTACGAGCAGTACTTC	CASSPKPSGSLSYEQYF
TRBV12-3/TRBV12-4	TRBJ2-2	NA	few	TGTGCCAGCAGTTTTGTTACCACCGGGGAGCTGTTTTTT	CASSFVTTGELFF
TRBV7-2	TRBJ1-1	NA	few	TGTGCCAGCAGCTTAGCCAGACAGGAGATGAACACTGAAGCTTTCTTT	CASSLARQEMNTEAFF
TRBV20-1	TRBJ2-3	NA	many	TGCAGTGCTAGTGAACGGGGGATGGGCACAGATACGCAGTATTTT	CSASERGMGTDTQYF